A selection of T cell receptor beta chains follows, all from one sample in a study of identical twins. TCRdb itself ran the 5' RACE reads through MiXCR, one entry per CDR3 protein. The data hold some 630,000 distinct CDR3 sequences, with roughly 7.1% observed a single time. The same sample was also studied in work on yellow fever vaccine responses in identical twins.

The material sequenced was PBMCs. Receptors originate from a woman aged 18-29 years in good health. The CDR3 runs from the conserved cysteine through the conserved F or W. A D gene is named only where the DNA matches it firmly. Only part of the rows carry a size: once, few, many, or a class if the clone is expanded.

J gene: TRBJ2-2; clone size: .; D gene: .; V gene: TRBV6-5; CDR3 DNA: TGTGCCAGCAGTTACAACGGGGGTGGGACCGGGGAGCTGTTTTTT; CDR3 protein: CASSYNGGGTGELFF
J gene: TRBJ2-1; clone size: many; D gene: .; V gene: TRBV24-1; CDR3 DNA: TGTGCCACCAAAACAGGGGAGGATGAGCAGTTCTTC; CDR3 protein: CATKTGEDEQFF
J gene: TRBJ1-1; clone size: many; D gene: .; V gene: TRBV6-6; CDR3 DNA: TGTGCCAGCACCGGGGCGGGGTCCACTGAAGCTTTCTTT; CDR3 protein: CASTGAGSTEAFF
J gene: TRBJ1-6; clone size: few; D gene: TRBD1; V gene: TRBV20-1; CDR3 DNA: TGCAGTGCTAGAGTAACGGGACAGTTTGCGAATTCACCCCTCCACTTT; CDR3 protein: CSARVTGQFANSPLHF
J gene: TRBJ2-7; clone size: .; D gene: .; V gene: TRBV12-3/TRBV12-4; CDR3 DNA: TGTGCCAGCAGTTTAGGGCTGTCAGCCTACGAGCAGTACTTC; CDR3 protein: CASSLGLSAYEQYF
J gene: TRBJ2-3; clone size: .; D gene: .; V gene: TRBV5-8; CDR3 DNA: TGTGCCAGCAGCCGTCGGGGGACTGTCGCAGATACGCAGTATTTT; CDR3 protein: CASSRRGTVADTQYF
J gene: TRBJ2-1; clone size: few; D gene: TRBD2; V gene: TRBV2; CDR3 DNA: TGTGCCAGCAGTGAAGTGACTAGCGGGAGCAGCAATGAGCAGTTCTTC; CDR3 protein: CASSEVTSGSSNEQFF
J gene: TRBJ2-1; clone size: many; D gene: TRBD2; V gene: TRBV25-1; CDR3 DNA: TGTGCCAGCAGTGAAGCCGGCCCGGGAGGGCCCTACAATGAGCAGTTCTTC; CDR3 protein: CASSEAGPGGPYNEQFF
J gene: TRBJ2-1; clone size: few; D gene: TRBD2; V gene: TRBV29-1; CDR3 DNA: TGCAGCGTTGCCCCTAGCGGGTCCTACAATGAGCAGTTCTTC; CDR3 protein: CSVAPSGSYNEQFF
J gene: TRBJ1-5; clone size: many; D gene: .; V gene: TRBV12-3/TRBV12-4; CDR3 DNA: TGTGCCAGCAGTGTGACAGATAGCAATCAGCCCCAGCATTTT; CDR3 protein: CASSVTDSNQPQHF
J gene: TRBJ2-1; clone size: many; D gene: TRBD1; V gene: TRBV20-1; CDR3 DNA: TGCAGTGCTAGAGATACAGGACAGGGGTCCAATGAGCAGTTCTTC; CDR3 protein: CSARDTGQGSNEQFF
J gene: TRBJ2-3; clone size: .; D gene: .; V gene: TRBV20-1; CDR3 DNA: TGCAGTGCTAGAGATCCCGGGAGATTCACGGATACGCAGTATTTT; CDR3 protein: CSARDPGRFTDTQYF
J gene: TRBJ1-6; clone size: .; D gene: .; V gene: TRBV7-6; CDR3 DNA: TGTGCCAGCAGCTCTACCCACGACAGAGGGGGTTCACCCCTCCACTTT; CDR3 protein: CASSSTHDRGGSPLHF
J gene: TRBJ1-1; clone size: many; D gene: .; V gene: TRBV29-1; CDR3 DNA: TGCAGCGTCGTCGTCCTCAGGGTTTGGAGTTCCACTGAAGCTTTCTTT; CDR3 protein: CSVVVLRVWSSTEAFF
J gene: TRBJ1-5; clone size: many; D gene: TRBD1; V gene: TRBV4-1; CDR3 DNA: TGCGCCAGCAGCCCGGGACAGGCCTATAGCAATCAGCCCCAGCATTTT; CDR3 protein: CASSPGQAYSNQPQHF
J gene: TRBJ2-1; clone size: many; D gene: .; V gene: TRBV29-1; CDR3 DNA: TGCACGGGAGCCCTCTCCTACAATGAGCAGTTCTTC; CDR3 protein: CTGALSYNEQFF
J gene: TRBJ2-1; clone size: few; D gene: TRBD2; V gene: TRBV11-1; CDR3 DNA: TGTGCCAGCAGCTTAGAATGGCGGGAGTGGAATGAGCAGTTCTTC; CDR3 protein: CASSLEWREWNEQFF
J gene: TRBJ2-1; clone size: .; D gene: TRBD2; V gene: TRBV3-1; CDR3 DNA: TGTGCCAGCAGCCCCCACTTACTAGCGGGAGTAGGCTACAATGAGCAGTTCTTC; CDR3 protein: CASSPHLLAGVGYNEQFF
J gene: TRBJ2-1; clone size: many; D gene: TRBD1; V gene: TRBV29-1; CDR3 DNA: TGCAGCGTCTCAAGGACAGGGGGCTACAATGAGCAGTTCTTC; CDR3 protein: CSVSRTGGYNEQFF
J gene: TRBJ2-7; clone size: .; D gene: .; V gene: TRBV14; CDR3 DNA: TGTGCCAGCAGCCGCGGGCAGGGGCAAACCTACGAGCAGTACTTC; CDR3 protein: CASSRGQGQTYEQYF
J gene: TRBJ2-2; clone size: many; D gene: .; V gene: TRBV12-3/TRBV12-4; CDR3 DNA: TGTGCCACCAGTTTAGGCCCACAGCCCGGGGAGCTGTTTTTT; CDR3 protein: CATSLGPQPGELFF
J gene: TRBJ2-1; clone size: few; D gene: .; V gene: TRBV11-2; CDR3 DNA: TGTGCCAGCAGCTTCGACCCGGGGGATTACAATGAGCAGTTCTTC; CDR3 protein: CASSFDPGDYNEQFF
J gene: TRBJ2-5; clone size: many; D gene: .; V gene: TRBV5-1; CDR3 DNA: TGCGCCAGCAGCTTGGTTGAAGGAGGGCAAGAGACCCAGTACTTC; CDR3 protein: CASSLVEGGQETQYF
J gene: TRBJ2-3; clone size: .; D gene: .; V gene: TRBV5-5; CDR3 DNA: TGTGCCAGCAGCTTCAGGGTCAGCGGAGCAGATACGCAGTATTTT; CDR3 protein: CASSFRVSGADTQYF
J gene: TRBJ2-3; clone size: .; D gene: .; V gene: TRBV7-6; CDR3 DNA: TGTGCCAGCAGCTTAGGTATCGGCACAGATACGCAGTATTTT; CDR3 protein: CASSLGIGTDTQYF
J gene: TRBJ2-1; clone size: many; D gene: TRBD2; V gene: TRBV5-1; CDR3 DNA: TGCGCCAGCAGCTTGGCAATAGCGGGGGGGGTATACAATGAGCAGTTCTTC; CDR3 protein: CASSLAIAGGVYNEQFF
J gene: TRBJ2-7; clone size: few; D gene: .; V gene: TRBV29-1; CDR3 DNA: TGCAGCGTTGAGCTCCAGGGCTACGAGCAGTACTTC; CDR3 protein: CSVELQGYEQYF
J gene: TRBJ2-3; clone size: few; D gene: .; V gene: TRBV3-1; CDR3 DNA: TGTGCCAGCAGCCAAGAACGCGGGGTTACGCAGTATTTT; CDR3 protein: CASSQERGVTQYF
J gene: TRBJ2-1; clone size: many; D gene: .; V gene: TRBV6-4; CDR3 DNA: TGTGCCAGCTCTGGGGGCGAAAGCAATGAGCAGTTCTTC; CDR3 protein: CASSGGESNEQFF
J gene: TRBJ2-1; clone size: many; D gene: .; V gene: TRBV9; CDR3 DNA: TGTGCCAGCAGCGTAGGTGGGGGTTCCTACAATGAGCAGTTCTTC; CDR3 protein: CASSVGGGSYNEQFF
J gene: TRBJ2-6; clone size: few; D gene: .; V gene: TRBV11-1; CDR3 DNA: TGTGCCAGCAGTAGAGGGTTTTCTGGGGCCAACGTCCTGACTTTC; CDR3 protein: CASSRGFSGANVLTF
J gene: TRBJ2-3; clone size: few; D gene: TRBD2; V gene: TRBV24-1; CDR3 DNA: TGTGCCACCATGCAAGCGGGGGAGACCACAGATACGCAGTATTTT; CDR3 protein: CATMQAGETTDTQYF
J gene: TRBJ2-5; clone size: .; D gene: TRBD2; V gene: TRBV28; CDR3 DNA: TGTGCCAGCTCCACTTCATGGCTTAGCGGGAGAACAGAGACCCAGTACTTC; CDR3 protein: CASSTSWLSGRTETQYF
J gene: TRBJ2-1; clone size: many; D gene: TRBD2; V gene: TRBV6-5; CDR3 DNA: TGTGCCAGCAGTTACCAAGGACTAGTTAATGAGCAGTTCTTC; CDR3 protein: CASSYQGLVNEQFF
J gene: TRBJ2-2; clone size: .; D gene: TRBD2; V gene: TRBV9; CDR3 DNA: TGTGCCAGCAGCTACGGGACTAGCGGGAGTGGGGAGCTGTTTTTT; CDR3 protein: CASSYGTSGSGELFF
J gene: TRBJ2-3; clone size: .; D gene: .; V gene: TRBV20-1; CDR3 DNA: TGCAGTGCTAGGGCCCCCGGGGGTCCAGATACGCAGTATTTT; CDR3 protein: CSARAPGGPDTQYF
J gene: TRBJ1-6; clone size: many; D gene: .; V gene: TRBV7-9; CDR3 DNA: TGTGCCAGCAGCTTTTCAGATAATTCACCCCTCCACTTT; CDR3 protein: CASSFSDNSPLHF
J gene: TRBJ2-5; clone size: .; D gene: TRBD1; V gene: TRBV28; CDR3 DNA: TGTGCCAGCGGGGGACAGGGGGATATGGCGACCCAGTACTTC; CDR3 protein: CASGGQGDMATQYF
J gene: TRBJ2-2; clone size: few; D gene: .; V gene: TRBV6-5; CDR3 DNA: TGTGCCAGCAGTTATGCCGCGTGGGGCGGGGAGCTGTTTTTT; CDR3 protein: CASSYAAWGGELFF
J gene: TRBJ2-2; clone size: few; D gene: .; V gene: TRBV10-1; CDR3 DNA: TGCGCCAGCACCCGGGATGGCACCGGGGAGCTGTTTTTT; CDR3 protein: CASTRDGTGELFF
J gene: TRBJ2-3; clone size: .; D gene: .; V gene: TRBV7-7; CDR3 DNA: TGTGCCAGCAGCGCCTGGGAGCGGGGCACAGATACGCAGTATTTT; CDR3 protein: CASSAWERGTDTQYF
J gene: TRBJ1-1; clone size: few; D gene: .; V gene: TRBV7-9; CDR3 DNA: TGTGCCAGCACCAACATGGGGCTTAACACTGAAGCTTTCTTT; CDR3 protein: CASTNMGLNTEAFF
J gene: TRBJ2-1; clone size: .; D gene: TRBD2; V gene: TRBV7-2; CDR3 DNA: TGTGCCAGCAGCTCGAGGACTAGCGGCAATGAGCAGTTCTTC; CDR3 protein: CASSSRTSGNEQFF